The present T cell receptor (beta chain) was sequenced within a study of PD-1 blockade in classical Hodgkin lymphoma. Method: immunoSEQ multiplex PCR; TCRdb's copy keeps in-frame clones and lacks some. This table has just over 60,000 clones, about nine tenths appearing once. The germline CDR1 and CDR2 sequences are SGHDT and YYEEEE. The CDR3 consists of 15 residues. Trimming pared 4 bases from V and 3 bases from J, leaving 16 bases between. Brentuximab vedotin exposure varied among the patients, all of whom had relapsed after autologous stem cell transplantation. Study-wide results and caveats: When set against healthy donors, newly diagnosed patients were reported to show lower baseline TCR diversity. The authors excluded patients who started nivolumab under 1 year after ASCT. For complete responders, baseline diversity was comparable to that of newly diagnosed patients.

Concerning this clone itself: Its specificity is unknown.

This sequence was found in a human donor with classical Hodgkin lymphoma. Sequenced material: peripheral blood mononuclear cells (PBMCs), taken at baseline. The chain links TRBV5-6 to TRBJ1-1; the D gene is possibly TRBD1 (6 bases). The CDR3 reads CASSPRARTDTEAFF. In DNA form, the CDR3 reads TGTGCCAGCAGCCCGAGGGCCCGGACAGACACTGAAGCTTTCTTT.